These T cell receptor beta chains were read from a single sample in a study of T cells in Graves' hyperthyroidism and ophthalmopathy. MiXCR, applied by TCRdb to the multiplex PCR reads, yields one record per CDR3 protein. The sample yields under 40,000 distinct CDR3 sequences, around 56% seen once. Sequences were obtained from blood. The receptors were sampled from a man aged 35 to 55 with Graves' ophthalmopathy. Both conserved end residues are part of each CDR3. Fields, in order: CDR3 length, V gene, CDR3 protein.

length: 18; V: TRBV27; CDR3: CASSLTILGGGAYNEQFF
length: 14; V: TRBV4-1; CDR3: CASSQEGAQRVDFF
length: 12; V: TRBV6-1; CDR3: CASTGWRHGYTF
length: 16; V: TRBV11-1; CDR3: CASSPTSSGSRYEQYF
length: 17; V: TRBV24-1; CDR3: CATSDRLASGGPDTQYF
length: 19; V: TRBV10-1; CDR3: CASSESAAGVVRSTDTQYF
length: 15; V: TRBV28; CDR3: CASSRPSGGGLTQYF
length: 14; V: TRBV20-1; CDR3: CSARDGAGAYEQYF
length: 12; V: TRBV7-9; CDR3: CASSLEIATLHF
length: 14; V: TRBV19; CDR3: CASSWAGSNQPQHF
length: 16; V: TRBV5-6; CDR3: CASSLRGSRVNQPQHF
length: 13; V: TRBV5-1; CDR3: CASRGQGADGYTF
length: 15; V: TRBV5-6; CDR3: CASSSKDRVYSPLHF
length: 14; V: TRBV7-8; CDR3: CASSLWLAGAKQFF
length: 14; V: TRBV7-9; CDR3: CASSWSGGAYEQYF
length: 14; V: TRBV19; CDR3: CATSSSWTTYVYTF
length: 14; V: TRBV19; CDR3: CASSIEGTAYGYTF
length: 14; V: TRBV20-1; CDR3: CSVLYGGASETHYF
length: 13; V: TRBV2; CDR3: CASSEARGTGYTF
length: 12; V: TRBV29-1; CDR3: CSVGGANQPQHF
length: 12; V: TRBV24-1; CDR3: CATTQGGYEQYF
length: 13; V: TRBV28; CDR3: CASSWERGTEAFF
length: 13; V: TRBV9; CDR3: CASSVALMGTQYF
length: 13; V: TRBV5-5; CDR3: CASSVTAGAPLHF
length: 16; V: TRBV4-1; CDR3: CASSPTAQVLEQPQHF
length: 17; V: TRBV7-9; CDR3: CASSLAEGQSINYGYTF
length: 15; V: TRBV19; CDR3: CASSRLPGTAYDYTF
length: 14; V: TRBV5-1; CDR3: CASSLSQGSTEAFF
length: 12; V: TRBV24-1; CDR3: CATSDGGFGYTF
length: 14; V: TRBV10-3; CDR3: CAIRHSGSGDEQFF
length: 20; V: TRBV2; CDR3: CASGGEGGGAGLDSNQPQHF
length: 14; V: TRBV5-1; CDR3: CASTPGAITDTRYF
length: 18; V: TRBV19; CDR3: CASSIEGVAGGKYNEQFF
length: 13; V: TRBV11-3; CDR3: CASSFTSGETQYF
length: 14; V: TRBV20-1; CDR3: CSADPGGGNQPQHF
length: 13; V: TRBV11-2; CDR3: CASSVPGGQPQHF
length: 13; V: TRBV6-1; CDR3: CASSESTDYGYTF
length: 16; V: TRBV9; CDR3: CASSRSPTGRADTQYF
length: 13; V: TRBV20-1; CDR3: CSARGASGETQYF
length: 15; V: TRBV5-1; CDR3: CASSTGEGTGEKLFF
length: 15; V: TRBV19; CDR3: CASSIDQGADNEQFF
length: 15; V: TRBV20-1; CDR3: CSARVNSIKTGELFF
length: 15; V: TRBV19; CDR3: CASSTHSGSSYEQFF
length: 13; V: TRBV20-1; CDR3: CSASIAGVGTQYF
length: 15; V: TRBV27; CDR3: CASSGASSPGGEQYF
length: 14; V: TRBV20-1; CDR3: CSARIETGSREQYF
length: 24; V: TRBV25-1; CDR3: CASSMMRGDYICSARGASGRVPFF
length: 15; V: TRBV7-6; CDR3: CASQPYGTGGTEAFF
length: 17; V: TRBV5-8; CDR3: CASSLLGTGDPQETQYF
length: 13; V: TRBV12-3/TRBV12-4; CDR3: CASKATGANTIYF
length: 15; V: TRBV9; CDR3: CASSPRTGSSYEQYF
length: 17; V: TRBV7-6; CDR3: CASSISLAGASYNEQFF